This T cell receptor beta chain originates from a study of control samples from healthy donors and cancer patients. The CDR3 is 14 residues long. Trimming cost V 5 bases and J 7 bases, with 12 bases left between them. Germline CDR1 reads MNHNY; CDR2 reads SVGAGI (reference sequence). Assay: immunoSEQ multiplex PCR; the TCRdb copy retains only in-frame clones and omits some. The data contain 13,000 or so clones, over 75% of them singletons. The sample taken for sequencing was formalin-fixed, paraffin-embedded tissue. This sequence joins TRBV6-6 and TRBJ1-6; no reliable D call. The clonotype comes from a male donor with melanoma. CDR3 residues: CASSTLQGNSPLHF. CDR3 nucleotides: TGTGCCAGCAGTACCTTACAAGGGAATTCACCCCTCCACTTT.